This T cell receptor beta chain was observed in a study of T cell changes during pregnancy in multiple sclerosis. TCRdb's copy holds only in-frame clones and misses some; the assay was immunoSEQ multiplex PCR. The sample records 85,000 to 90,000 clones, approximately 93% being singletons. Trimming pared 3 bases from V and 8 bases from J, leaving 14 bases between. Germline V gene data show CDR1 as SGDLS and CDR2 as YYNGEE. This CDR3 is built from 13 residues. Only a few counts were recorded for this clone. The gene calls are TRBV9 and TRBJ1-1, with D possibly being TRBD1 (6 bases). The receptor was isolated from a female donor in good health, enrolled as a control in a pregnancy study. This specimen consisted of peripheral blood, obtained after pregnancy. The CDR3 spells CASSAGDTREAFF. CDR3 sequence (DNA): TGTGCCAGCAGCGCAGGGGACACGAGAGAAGCTTTCTTT. The whole variable domain, filled in from reference TRBV9 and TRBJ1-1, reads DSGVTQTPKHLITATGQRVTLRCSPRSGDLSVYWYQQSLDQGLQFLIQYYNGEERAKGNILERFSAQQFPDLHSELNLSSLELGDSALYFCASSAGDTREAFFGQGTRLTVV.